A single sample is the source of the 11 T cell receptor beta chains below, sequenced in a study of blood T cell repertoires in COVID-19. Repertoires were generated with immunoSEQ multiplex PCR, while TCRdb's copy carries only in-frame clones and drops some. This sample has 300,000 to 400,000 clones; more than 90% occur once, and the top ten carry about 4.2%. The sample comprised PBMCs or T cells enriched from blood (not recorded which). The receptors here all came from a woman younger than 45 who had been exposed to COVID-19.

The chain couples TRBV2 to TRBJ1-2, with 11 nucleotides matching TRBD1. CDR1 SNHLY and CDR2 FYNNEI come from the germline V gene. This CDR3 is built from 15 residues. The ends lost 7 bases at V and 6 bases at J; junction bases unmatched: 10. The DNA for the CDR3 is TGTGCCAGCACCGCAGTCGGACAGGGGGCCGATGGCTACACCTTC. Its protein product is CASTAVGQGADGYTF.

This clone is a singleton in its sample. The chain carries TRBV25-1 and TRBJ2-1; TRBD1 aligns across 7 bases. Germline V gene data show CDR1 as MGHDK and CDR2 as SYGVNS. Trimming took 4 bases from V and 3 from J; bases not matched to a gene: 12. The CDR3 is 17 residues long. CDR3 sequence (DNA): TGTGCCAGCAGTGGAGGTGCAGGGGGATGGAGCTACAATGAGCAGTTCTTC. As protein: CASSGGAGGWSYNEQFF.

V is TRBV6-1 and J is TRBJ2-5; the D gene is possibly TRBD2 (7 bases). Germline V gene lookup returns CDR1 MNHNS and CDR2 SASEGT. Trimming removed 1 base at V and 2 bases at J, with 11 bases between. CDR3 length equals 15 residues. The CDR3 loop is CASSEGGGQQETQYF. The CDR3, as DNA: TGTGCCAGCAGTGAAGGGGGGGGGCAGCAAGAGACCCAGTACTTC.

This rearrangement joins TRBV4-1 to TRBJ2-1; 15 bases map to TRBD2. The ends lost 4 bases at V and 4 bases at J; junction bases unmatched: 8. The CDR3 covers 18 residues. In germline, CDR1 is MGHRA, CDR2 YSYEKL. The CDR3 spells CASSRGLAGGRLYNEQFF. The CDR3 DNA reads TGCGCCAGCAGCCGGGGACTAGCGGGGGGCCGGCTTTACAATGAGCAGTTCTTC.

V gene TRBV20-1 combines with J gene TRBJ2-5, with 8 bases fitting TRBD2. Germline V CDR1 and CDR2: DFQATT, SNEGSKA (reference sequence). The CDR3 totals 14 residues. V trimming: 3 bases; J trimming: 4 bases; junction bases outside the gene matches: 7. DNA for the CDR3: TGCAGTGCTAGTAGCGGGGCCTACGCAGAGACCCAGTACTTC. Residues: CSASSGAYAETQYF.

The chain couples TRBV7-2 to TRBJ2-5; weak D call: TRBD1 (6 bases). CDR1 is SGHTA, CDR2 FQGNSA, per germline. The CDR3 consists of 13 residues. V was clipped by 6 bases and J by 3 bases, with 11 bases between them. Here the CDR3 reads CASSSRDKETQYF. CDR3 bases: TGTGCCAGCAGTTCCCGGGACAAAGAGACCCAGTACTTC. The whole variable domain, filled in from reference TRBV7-2 and TRBJ2-5, reads GAGVSQSPSNKVTEKGKDVELRCDPISGHTALYWYRQSLGQGLEFLIYFQGNSAPDKSGLPSDRFSAERTGGSVSTLTIQRTQQEDSAVYLCASSSRDKETQYFGPGTRLLVL.

The CDR3 DNA sequence: TGTGCCAGCAGCTTGCTAGCGGGGGGTAGCACAGATACGCAGTATTTT. Translating gives CASSLLAGGSTDTQYF. The chain employs TRBV5-4 and TRBJ2-3, with 11 bases identical to TRBD2. CDR3 length: 16 amino acids. V was pared by 1 base and J by 0 bases, with 1 base of the junction left unmatched. Germline CDR1 reads SGHNT; CDR2 reads YYREEE (reference sequence).

The J gene is TRBJ1-1, the V gene TRBV7-9; possibly TRBD1 for D (5 bases). The CDR3 totals 14 residues. The germline V and J ends were trimmed by 8 bases and 5 bases, with 18 bases remaining between them. The germline gives CDR1 SEHNR, CDR2 FQNEAQ (reference sequence). The CDR3 DNA reads as TGTGCCAGCCGCAACCCCAGGGTTGGGACTGAAGCTTTCTTT. It codes for CASRNPRVGTEAFF. Variable domain in full (rest from reference TRBV7-9 and TRBJ1-1): DTGVSQNPRHKITKRGQNVTFRCDPISEHNRLYWYRQTLGQGPEFLTYFQNEAQLEKSRLLSDRFSAERPKGSFSTLEIQRTEQGDSAMYLCASRNPRVGTEAFFGQGTRLTVV.

The rearrangement links TRBV4-3 to TRBJ2-1; 13 bases match TRBD2. Trimming cost V 6 bases and J 4 bases; bases outside gene matches: 9. Germline V gives CDR1 LGHNA, CDR2 YSLEER. There are 17 residues in the CDR3. CDR3 coding DNA: TGCGCCAGCAGACGTAGACTAGCGGGGGGAACTTACAATGAGCAGTTCTTC. This encodes CASRRRLAGGTYNEQFF.

The CDR3 is CATSDHHTGGGEAFF. Here the CDR3 DNA reads TGTGCCACCAGTGATCACCACACAGGGGGCGGTGAAGCTTTCTTT. This chain joins TRBV24-1 and TRBJ1-1; TRBD1 matches at 9 bases. The CDR3 is 15 amino acids. The germline CDR1 and CDR2 sequences are KGHDR and SFDVKD. V gave up 3 bases and J gave up 7 bases; unmatched junction bases: 8.

The chain couples TRBV7-9 to TRBJ1-2; D call uncertain. Germline V gene sequence: CDR1 SEHNR, CDR2 FQNEAQ (reference sequence). Trimming removed 2 bases from V and 4 bases from J, with 11 bases in between. This CDR3 is built from 14 residues. The CDR3 reads CASSLSSAGYGYTF. DNA of the CDR3: TGTGCCAGCAGCTTAAGCTCCGCAGGCTATGGCTACACCTTC.